The clone carrying this TCR beta chain occurred once. This sample stems from a study of cytomegalovirus exposure and HLA in healthy donors. Background on the study: Researchers found that around 80% of under 450 genotyped donors fell within the Caucasian-associated ancestry cluster.

Germline assignment: CDR1 SEHNR and CDR2 FQNEAQ (reference sequence). V gave up 1 base and J gave up 5 bases, with 17 bases separating them. This CDR3 region has 16 residues. Primers: 60 Vbeta forward and 13 Jbeta reverse. Here immunoSEQ multiplex PCR was the method, and the copy in TCRdb shows in-frame clones only, minus some. This table has 160,000 or so clones, roughly 79% appearing once. This TCR came from a woman aged 18-30 years in good health and CMV-seropositive. The sample taken for sequencing was PBMCs. V usage is TRBV7-9 and J usage is TRBJ2-5; the D gene is possibly TRBD1 (6 bases). CDR3 sequence: CASSLGLGQPGETQYF. The CDR3 DNA reads TGTGCCAGCAGCTTAGGGCTTGGACAGCCTGGGGAGACCCAGTACTTC.